This passage covers 13 T cell receptor beta chains from one sample sequenced in a study of blood T cell repertoires in COVID-19. Method: immunoSEQ multiplex PCR; TCRdb's copy keeps in-frame clones and lacks some. The sample records 110,000 to 150,000 clones, 80% to 90% being singletons. Specimen: peripheral blood. The receptors shown here come from a woman aged 55-75 years with active COVID-19.

The genes are TRBV4-2 and TRBJ2-5, with 9 bases matching TRBD1. CDR1 is LGHNA and CDR2 is YNFKEQ in the germline V gene. This CDR3 spans 16 amino acids. V was pared by 1 base and J by 4 bases, with 7 bases of the junction left unmatched. This chain's CDR3 is CASSQGAGTGRETQYF. CDR3 in DNA: TGTGCCAGCAGCCAAGGCGCCGGGACAGGGCGAGAGACCCAGTACTTC.

As DNA, the CDR3 is TGTGCCAGCAGTTCTTACGGGGGGCCTCGCGCCGAGCAGTACTTC. Amino acids: CASSSYGGPRAEQYF. The rearrangement joins TRBV28 to TRBJ2-7; D perhaps matches TRBD2 (7 bases). There are 15 residues in the CDR3. The ends were cut back, 4 bases at V and 6 bases at J, with 19 bases in the middle. From germline, CDR1 is MDHEN and CDR2 SYDVKM.

This chain uses TRBV6-5 with TRBJ1-2, with D hard to call. V lost 8 bases, J lost 0 bases, and 16 bases lay in between. Germline loops: CDR1 MNHEY, CDR2 SVGAGI. The CDR3 contains 15 residues. For the CDR3, the DNA is TGTGCCAGCGGCTCGTGGAGGGTATCTAACTATGGCTACACCTTC. This encodes CASGSWRVSNYGYTF.

The chain links TRBV9 to TRBJ2-7; 7 bases line up with TRBD1. After removal of 0 bases from V and 2 bases from J, the junction contained 2 bases not matched to a gene. Germline-derived CDR1 and CDR2 are SGDLS and YYNGEE. There are 14 residues in the CDR3. The CDR3 DNA sequence: TGTGCCAGCAGCGTAGCTACAGGGGCCTACGAGCAGTACTTC. It codes for CASSVATGAYEQYF. Together with reference TRBV9 and TRBJ2-7, the CDR3 gives the full variable domain: DSGVTQTPKHLITATGQRVTLRCSPRSGDLSVYWYQQSLDQGLQFLIQYYNGEERAKGNILERFSAQQFPDLHSELNLSSLELGDSALYFCASSVATGAYEQYFGPGTRLTVT.

V gene TRBV9 combines with J gene TRBJ1-4; 8 positions match TRBD1. Germline V lookup: CDR1 SGDLS, CDR2 YYNGEE. The CDR3 runs 15 residues. The V and J ends lost 3 bases and 7 bases, in that order; junction bases with no gene match: 8. The CDR3 bases are TGTGCCAGCAGCGGGGCCGGGACAGGCCTTGAAAAACTGTTTTTT. Amino acids: CASSGAGTGLEKLFF.

V usage is TRBV6-6 and J usage is TRBJ2-7; perhaps TRBD2 as D (6 bases). The CDR3 has 18 amino acids. V lost 5 bases to trimming and J lost 7 bases, with 30 bases between them. Germline assignment: CDR1 MNHNY and CDR2 SVGAGI (reference sequence). The CDR3 DNA follows: TGTGCCAGCAGTCAGCCGGGAAACGCGATCGGTCTGGGAGGAGAGCAGTACTTC. This translates into CASSQPGNAIGLGGEQYF.

The rearrangement links TRBV27 to TRBJ2-7; TRBD2 might be the D (7 bases). Germline V gene sequence: CDR1 MNHEY, CDR2 SMNVEV (reference sequence). The V and J ends lost 1 base and 3 bases respectively, with 13 bases between them. This CDR3 contains 15 residues. Here the CDR3 reads CASSLWEGGGYEQYF. The CDR3 nucleotides read TGTGCCAGCAGTTTATGGGAGGGAGGGGGCTACGAGCAGTACTTC.

The CDR3 reads CAWSIKVGRAPSYEQYF. CDR3 sequence (DNA): TGTGCCTGGAGTATCAAAGTCGGGAGGGCTCCCTCCTACGAGCAGTACTTC. The V and J genes are TRBV30 and TRBJ2-7; 8 nucleotides align to TRBD2. Looked up from germline, CDR1 is GTSNPN and CDR2 is SVGIG (reference sequence). The trim removed 2 bases at V and 0 bases at J, leaving 12 bases unmatched. The CDR3 is 17 residues long.

The V call is TRBV7-2, the J call TRBJ2-1; 9 bases match TRBD1. Germline V gives CDR1 SGHTA, CDR2 FQGNSA. CDR3 size: 15 residues. V lost 1 base to trimming and J lost 6 bases; unmatched junction nucleotides: 4. This CDR3 is CASSLEQGASNEQFF. Here the CDR3 DNA reads TGTGCCAGCAGCTTAGAACAGGGGGCCAGCAATGAGCAGTTCTTC.

This rearrangement joins TRBV24-1 to TRBJ2-1, with TRBD1 matching 9 bases. The CDR3 contains 17 residues. CDR1 is KGHDR, CDR2 SFDVKD, per germline. Trimming removed 2 bases from V and 6 bases from J; junction bases left unmatched: 10. CDR3 loop: CATSDSTGTGLVNEQFF. CDR3 bases: TGTGCCACCAGTGATTCCACCGGGACAGGGTTGGTCAATGAGCAGTTCTTC.

The V gene is TRBV7-8, the J gene TRBJ2-3, with 7 nucleotides matching TRBD2. The CDR3 is made up of 15 amino acids. Looked up from germline, CDR1 is SGHVS and CDR2 is FQNEAQ. Germline trimming cut 6 bases from V and 1 base from J; bases unmatched to any gene: 7. The CDR3 sequence: CASRAWTSGTDTQYF. The DNA of the CDR3 is TGTGCCAGCAGAGCCTGGACTAGTGGCACAGATACGCAGTATTTT.

This chain links TRBV28 with TRBJ2-7, with 7 bases lining up with TRBD1. The CDR3 loop spans 14 amino acids. V lost 6 bases, J lost 1 base, and 6 bases stayed unmatched. Germline lookup yields CDR1 MDHEN and CDR2 SYDVKM. CDR3 bases: TGTGCCAGCAGGATAGACAGGGATTCCTACGAGCAGTACTTC. It is translated as CASRIDRDSYEQYF.

The genes are TRBV6-5 and TRBJ1-1; D remains ambiguous. The CDR3 runs 14 residues. The germline V and J ends were trimmed by 2 bases and 1 base, with 8 bases remaining between them. Looked up from germline, CDR1 is MNHEY and CDR2 is SVGAGI. This CDR3 reads CASSYARSNTEAFF. DNA of the CDR3: TGTGCCAGCAGTTACGCCAGATCGAACACTGAAGCTTTCTTT.